Here is one T cell receptor (beta chain) with its context. These data are taken from a study of blood T cell repertoires in COVID-19. At the level of the study: Nucleic acid was either cDNA or gDNA, and it came from T cells, B-cell-depleted T cells, or PBMCs.

Libraries were prepared by immunoSEQ multiplex PCR; TCRdb keeps only in-frame clonotypes and omits some of them. The sample yields approximately 300,000 clones, 80% to 95% seen once. The CDR3 totals 16 residues. From germline, CDR1 is SGHVS and CDR2 FQNEAQ. V lost 4 bases, J lost 9 bases, and 12 bases stayed unmatched. The chain links TRBV7-8 to TRBJ2-1; TRBD2 aligns across 10 bases. Sequenced sample: PBMCs or T cells enriched from blood (not recorded which). This receptor was identified in a woman in her thirties who had recovered from COVID-19. CDR3 in amino acids: CASSSRRLAGVVEQFF. The DNA for the CDR3 is TGTGCCAGCAGCTCCCGGAGGCTAGCGGGAGTAGTTGAGCAGTTCTTC.